This passage covers 31 T cell receptor beta chains from one sample sequenced in a study of T-cell reconstitution after alpha-beta-depleted transplantation in children. It was with unique molecular identifiers that the TCRbeta library was prepared. TCRdb redid the calling of the PCR reads with MiXCR, one entry per CDR3 protein. The sample records hundreds of thousands of distinct CDR3 sequences, around a sixth being singletons. Sequencing was performed on PBMCs from the stem cell graft donor, taken from the stem cell graft. These TCRs come from a human donor who donated a stem cell graft to a child with acute myeloid leukemia.

The sample holds many counts of this clonotype. The CDR3, as DNA: TGTGCCAGCAGCTTAACGGAAGCTCGGGCTGAAAAACTGTTTTTT. This encodes CASSLTEARAEKLFF. V usage is TRBV7-2 and J usage is TRBJ1-4; D not resolved. The CDR3 has 15 amino acids. V gave up 2 bases and J gave up 7 bases, with 14 bases separating them. Germline V gene data show CDR1 as SGHTA and CDR2 as FQGNSA.

In this sample, this clonotype turned up many times. This chain connects TRBV20-1 to TRBJ2-7; unclear D gene. CDR1 and CDR2 (germline): DFQATT, SNEGSKA (reference sequence). The ends were cut back, 6 bases at V and 3 bases at J, with 12 bases in the middle. The CDR3 runs 12 residues. DNA for the CDR3: TGCAGTGCCTTGACGGCAAACTACGAGCAGTACGTC. It translates to CSALTANYEQYV.

This clonotype has a count of ten or more. The chain joins TRBV20-1 to TRBJ1-1, with TRBD1 matching 11 bases. V trimming: 3 bases; J trimming: 3 bases; junction bases outside the gene matches: 15. Germline loops: CDR1 DFQATT, CDR2 SNEGSKA (reference sequence). CDR3 length: 18 residues. CDR3 sequence reads: CSASRPRTGGTLDTEAFF. The DNA for the CDR3 is TGCAGTGCTAGCAGGCCGAGGACAGGGGGCACTTTGGACACTGAAGCTTTCTTT.

There are many counts of this clonotype. This rearrangement joins TRBV9 to TRBJ2-3; a weak D match, TRBD1 (5 bases). This CDR3 is built from 15 residues. V was pared by 2 bases and J by 2 bases, with 12 bases between. In germline, CDR1 is SGDLS, CDR2 YYNGEE. CDR3 protein: CASSVQGNPTDTQYF. Here the CDR3 DNA reads TGTGCCAGCAGCGTTCAGGGAAACCCCACAGATACGCAGTATTTT.

V usage is TRBV7-9 and J usage is TRBJ1-1, with D possibly being TRBD1 (5 bases). There are 15 residues in the CDR3. Between the trimmed V and J ends, which lost 1 base and 1 base, there was a span of 10 bases. The V gene's germline CDR1 is SEHNR and CDR2 FQNEAQ (reference sequence). The DNA for the CDR3 is TGTGCCAGCAGCTTAGAATCCAGGGCGAACACTGAAGCTTTCTTT. This codes for CASSLESRANTEAFF.

This clonotype was recorded many times. V usage is TRBV20-1 and J usage is TRBJ2-3; D gene ambiguous. V lost 0 bases and J 2 bases, leaving 15 bases between the germline ends. Germline V gene data show CDR1 as DFQATT and CDR2 as SNEGSKA (reference sequence). The length of the CDR3 is 16 residues. CDR3 in DNA: TGCAGTGCTAGAGAGCGTGGAAGCTACCCCACAGATACGCAGTATTTT. Encoded protein: CSARERGSYPTDTQYF.

This chain joins TRBV6-2 or TRBV6-3 and TRBJ1-2, with unresolved D. The V end was cut by 0 bases, the J end by 4 bases, with 12 bases between. Looked up from germline, CDR1 is MNHEY and CDR2 is SVGEGT. The CDR3 extends over 15 amino acids. CDR3 loop: CASSYSGEHFYGYTF. CDR3 sequence (DNA): TGTGCCAGCAGTTACTCCGGGGAACATTTCTATGGCTACACCTTC.

This clonotype occurred many times. The V and J genes are TRBV29-1 and TRBJ2-2; TRBD2 aligns across 13 bases. This CDR3 is 17 amino acids long. Germline lookup yields CDR1 SQVTM and CDR2 ANQGSEA. The trim removed 4 bases at V and 3 bases at J, leaving 8 bases unmatched. The CDR3 DNA is TGCAGCGTTGTACTAGCGGGGGGGCCTAGACACACCGGGGAGCTGTTTTTT. This sequence encodes CSVVLAGGPRHTGELFF.

The gene calls are TRBV5-1 and TRBJ2-7, with a tentative D call TRBD1 (6 bases). Trimming shortened V by 0 bases and J by 7 bases, and 14 bases separated the two germline ends. The V gene's germline CDR1 is SGHRS and CDR2 YFSETQ. This CDR3 is 14 amino acids long. CDR3 DNA sequence: TGCGCCAGCAGCTTGGGGGCAGGGGTTGGAGAGCAGTACGTC. It encodes CASSLGAGVGEQYV.

The gene calls are TRBV6-7 and TRBJ2-2, with unresolved D. TRBV6-7 belongs to the ORF category, with a function that is uncertain. The CDR3 length is 14 residues. With 2 bases removed from V and 3 bases from J, the gap between germline ends came to 7 bases. The CDR3 here is CASSYGRHTGELFF. DNA for the CDR3: TGTGCCAGCAGTTACGGGCGGCACACCGGGGAGCTGTTTTTT.

This clonotype was seen a handful of times. This chain links TRBV20-1 with TRBJ1-5; 7 bases line up with TRBD1. Per the germline V gene, CDR1 is DFQATT and CDR2 is SNEGSKA (reference sequence). Unmatched junction bases numbered 8, after V lost 3 bases and J lost 0 bases. The CDR3 sequence is 16 residues long. CDR3 nucleotides: TGCAGTGCTAGCTCGGGACAGTTTTATAGCAATCAGCCCCAGCATTTT. Translated, it gives CSASSGQFYSNQPQHF.

This clonotype was seen ten or more times. The V call is TRBV7-2, the J call TRBJ2-1; 7 bases map to TRBD1. V gave up 3 bases and J gave up 2 bases; unmatched junction bases: 4. Germline-derived CDR1 and CDR2 are SGHTA and FQGNSA. The CDR3 has 15 residues. The CDR3 here is CASSFETGTYNEQFF. CDR3 DNA: TGTGCCAGCAGCTTTGAGACAGGGACCTACAATGAGCAGTTCTTC.

The chain joins TRBV13 to TRBJ2-7; D unresolved. Trimming took off 0 bases at V and 2 bases at J, with 17 bases between the two ends. CDR1 PRHDT and CDR2 FYEKMQ come from the germline V gene (reference sequence). The CDR3 length is 17 residues. The CDR3 DNA reads as TGTGCCAGCAGCTTAGGCCTGGGCAGCGTGATAACCTACGAGCAGTACTTC. It yields the protein CASSLGLGSVITYEQYF.

The rearrangement joins TRBV6-5 to TRBJ1-5; D not resolved. The CDR3 extends over 13 amino acids. The V end lost 4 bases, the J end lost 4 bases, and 8 bases lay between the germline ends. Germline-derived CDR1 and CDR2 are MNHEY and SVGAGI. The CDR3 region has the DNA TGTGCCAGCAGTTCCCGGCAGAATCAGCCCCAGCATTTT. Its protein product is CASSSRQNQPQHF.

This clonotype was seen many times. The chain recombines TRBV7-2 with TRBJ1-1; no clear D gene. This CDR3 is 14 amino acids long. CDR1 and CDR2 (germline): SGHTA, FQGNSA. Trimming left V 2 bases short and J 6 bases short, with 13 bases between. CDR3 nucleotide sequence: TGTGCCAGCAGCTTAACGCGAGGGTCCGCTGAAGCTTTCTTT. This translates into CASSLTRGSAEAFF.

This chain links TRBV5-1 with TRBJ1-4; TRBD1 matches 7 bases. The CDR3 spans 13 residues. Germline V lookup: CDR1 SGHRS, CDR2 YFSETQ. The J segment lost 2 bases and the V segment lost 7 bases, leaving 2 bases of the junction unmatched. CDR3 in DNA: TGCGCCAGCCAGGGACAGACTAATGAAAAACTGTTTTTT. Its translation: CASQGQTNEKLFF. Together with reference TRBV5-1 and TRBJ1-4, the CDR3 gives the full variable domain: KAGVTQTPRYLIKTRGQQVTLSCSPISGHRSVSWYQQTPGQGLQFLFEYFSETQRNKGNFPGRFSGRQFSNSRSEMNVSTLELGDSALYLCASQGQTNEKLFFGSGTQLSVL.

This clonotype has a handful of counts. The chain joins TRBV20-1 to TRBJ1-5; TRBD1 is a possible D gene (6 bases). V was pared by 1 base and J by 0 bases, with 16 bases between. The CDR3 sequence is 17 residues long. Germline V gene lookup returns CDR1 DFQATT and CDR2 SNEGSKA (reference sequence). The CDR3 sequence: CSARAPDRTYSNQPQHF. The CDR3 DNA is TGCAGTGCTAGAGCTCCGGACAGAACCTATAGCAATCAGCCCCAGCATTTT.

The chain combines TRBV25-1 with TRBJ1-2, with D unresolved. Germline V CDR1 and CDR2: MGHDK, SYGVNS. Deletions cut 4 bases from V and 3 bases from J, with 9 bases between. The CDR3 is 13 residues long. The CDR3 DNA follows: TGTGCCAGCAGTGTAGTGGAGGACTATGGCTACACCTTC. Residues: CASSVVEDYGYTF.

This sequence joins TRBV12-3 or TRBV12-4 and TRBJ2-1, with D unclear. The V end lost 3 bases, the J end lost 9 bases, and 3 bases lay between the germline ends. The CDR3 consists of 10 residues. CDR3 loop: CASSLSEQFF. The DNA of the CDR3 is TGTGCCAGCAGTTTGAGTGAGCAGTTCTTC.

This clonotype was found many times. The chain combines TRBV29-1 with TRBJ1-2; 9 bases match TRBD1. The junction had 2 bases not matched to a gene; V was cut back by 4 bases and J by 2 bases. The CDR3 extends over 13 amino acids. Germline V gene data show CDR1 as SQVTM and CDR2 as ANQGSEA. The CDR3 protein is CSVGTGVNYGYTF. CDR3 nucleotide sequence: TGCAGCGTTGGGACAGGGGTGAACTATGGCTACACCTTC. The full variable domain, rest sourced from reference TRBV29-1 and TRBJ1-2, is SAVISQKPSRDICQRGTSLTIQCQVDSQVTMMFWYRQQPGQSLTLIATANQGSEATYESGFVIDKFPISRPNLTFSTLTVSNMSPEDSSIYLCSVGTGVNYGYTFGSGTRLTVV.

This clonotype has only a few counts. The genes are TRBV28 and TRBJ1-1, with a possible D match to TRBD1 (5 bases). The CDR3 totals 15 residues. V lost 2 bases to trimming and J lost 5 bases, with 15 bases between them. Germline lookup yields CDR1 MDHEN and CDR2 SYDVKM. In nucleotides, the CDR3 is TGTGCCAGCAGTTTAGCAGGGTCGGCGGGTACTGAAGCTTTCTTT. It is translated as CASSLAGSAGTEAFF.

V usage is TRBV6-5 and J usage is TRBJ2-3, with D uncertain. Germline CDR1 MNHEY, CDR2 SVGAGI. The CDR3 extends over 15 amino acids. Trimming removed 0 bases at V and 0 bases at J, with 7 bases between. The CDR3, as DNA: TGTGCCAGCAGTTACTCGGGCAGGAGCACAGATACGCAGTATTTT. This translates into CASSYSGRSTDTQYF.

CDR3 amino acids: CASGGGIHEQFF. CDR3 coding DNA: TGTGCCAGCGGGGGAGGGATCCATGAGCAGTTCTTC. This chain links TRBV28 with TRBJ2-1; 7 nucleotides match TRBD2. J was trimmed by 8 bases and V by 8 bases; bases with no gene match: 6. The CDR3 runs 12 residues. CDR1 and CDR2 from the germline V gene are MDHEN and SYDVKM.

The genes are TRBV5-1 and TRBJ1-2; D gene uncertain. Germline V gives CDR1 SGHRS, CDR2 YFSETQ. The CDR3 extends over 16 amino acids. V was shortened by 0 bases and J by 3 bases, with 15 bases between the two germline ends. CDR3 protein: CASSLARGGPDYGYTF. The CDR3 bases are TGCGCCAGCAGCTTGGCCCGGGGAGGGCCGGACTATGGCTACACCTTC.

This clonotype was found a few times. The gene calls are TRBV7-2 and TRBJ1-2; TRBD1 might be the D (6 bases). This CDR3 spans 17 amino acids. Germline-derived CDR1 and CDR2 are SGHTA and FQGNSA. Trimming took off 5 bases at V and 4 bases at J, with 23 bases between the two ends. The DNA for the CDR3 is TGTGCCAGCAGCCTCGCGGGGGGGGGCCAGGGAGGCTATGGCTACACCTTC. Amino acids: CASSLAGGGQGGYGYTF.

This clonotype has a count of ten or more. This chain connects TRBV29-1 to TRBJ1-1; possibly TRBD1 for D (5 bases). The ends were cut back, 5 bases at V and 4 bases at J, with 14 bases in the middle. From germline, CDR1 is SQVTM and CDR2 ANQGSEA. This CDR3 comprises 13 residues. The CDR3 loop reads CSVWGELGTEAFF. CDR3 DNA sequence: TGCAGCGTTTGGGGGGAGTTGGGCACTGAAGCTTTCTTT.

The chain recombines TRBV6-2 or TRBV6-3 with TRBJ1-1; the D gene is possibly TRBD1 (6 bases). Germline loops: CDR1 MNHEY, CDR2 SVGEGT. Trimming stripped 6 bases from V and 3 bases from J, with 23 bases between. CDR3 length equals 17 residues. The CDR3 DNA follows: TGTGCCAGCAGGGCACAGGGTTCGGGTTACCGCGACACTGAAGCTTTCTTT. As protein: CASRAQGSGYRDTEAFF.

This clonotype was detected many times. The chain recombines TRBV7-2 with TRBJ2-1; D is unclear. Germline lookup yields CDR1 SGHTA and CDR2 FQGNSA. This CDR3 region has 11 residues. Trimming cost V 4 bases and J 9 bases, with 7 bases left between them. The CDR3 protein is CASSSNAEQFF. The CDR3, as DNA: TGTGCCAGCAGCTCTAACGCTGAGCAGTTCTTC.

This clonotype was seen ten or more times. The chain employs TRBV20-1 and TRBJ1-1; D uncertain. CDR1 DFQATT and CDR2 SNEGSKA come from the germline V gene (reference sequence). This CDR3 has 12 amino acids. The V gene lost 3 bases and the J gene lost 0 bases, with 5 bases spanning the gap. CDR3 sequence reads: CSASVVNTEAFF. CDR3 DNA sequence: TGCAGTGCTAGTGTCGTGAACACTGAAGCTTTCTTT.

This clonotype appeared many times. V usage is TRBV29-1 and J usage is TRBJ2-3; 9 nucleotides agree with TRBD2. The CDR3 runs 16 residues. Germline V gene sequence: CDR1 SQVTM, CDR2 ANQGSEA. Trimming at V came to 4 bases and at J to 2 bases, leaving 10 bases not matched to a gene. The DNA for the CDR3 is TGCAGCGTTGGAGGAGTGACTAGCGGCCCCACAGATACGCAGTATTTT. Amino acids: CSVGGVTSGPTDTQYF.

This clonotype showed up just a few times. The rearrangement joins TRBV6-2 or TRBV6-3 to TRBJ1-3, with 9 bases lining up with TRBD1. Germline V gene lookup returns CDR1 MNHEY and CDR2 SVGEGT. V gave up 7 bases and J gave up 3 bases; unmatched junction bases: 22. The CDR3 sequence is 20 residues long. CDR3 in amino acids: CASTLNLGGQGESDGNTIYF. CDR3 sequence (DNA): TGTGCCAGCACCCTAAACCTTGGGGGACAGGGAGAATCGGATGGAAACACCATATATTTT.